This TCR beta chain was documented in a study of blood T cell repertoires in COVID-19. Per the original data handling: Reference gene primer amplification yielded estimated nucleated cell counts. The assay was immunoSEQ multiplex PCR, and TCRdb's table has in-frame clones only and misses some. The V and J calls and clone size were taken over from that table, and D and trimming were inferred from the DNA. The profile shows 160,000 or so clones, around nine tenths of them singletons. Trimming removed 4 bases at V and 0 bases at J, with 8 bases between. The CDR3 has 15 amino acids. In germline, CDR1 is SGHRS, CDR2 YFSETQ. Seattle patients were enrolled during active infection and followed longitudinally.

The J gene is TRBJ2-6, the V gene TRBV5-1; D possibly corresponds to TRBD1 (5 bases). Sequenced input: peripheral blood. This receptor was taken from a woman between 70 and 85 years old with COVID-19, enrolled during active disease. The CDR3 reads CASSIDSSGANVLTF. Here the CDR3 DNA reads TGCGCCAGCAGCATTGACAGCTCTGGGGCCAACGTCCTGACTTTC.